This TCR beta chain was sequenced in a study of T-cell reconstitution after alpha-beta-depleted transplantation in children. Overall study results and limits: Where alpha-beta T cells came from about two months after transplant was reportedly several hundred expanded graft clones. T cells produced anew were the main source of T-cell counts and diversity one year after transplant. Certain patients had high TCRbeta diversity at day 60, and it came from recipient T cells and thymic progenitors that survived.

Preparing the TCRbeta library involved the use of unique molecular identifiers. MiXCR, run by TCRdb on the PCR reads, gives a single entry per CDR3 protein. The sample gives about 110,000 distinct CDR3 sequences, approximately 6.9% of which show up once; more than 20% is in the top ten. This clonotype showed up just a few times. No antigen is known for it. Trimming shortened V by 0 bases and J by 1 base, and 12 bases separated the two germline ends. CDR1 is MNHEY and CDR2 is SVGAGI in the germline V gene. This CDR3 is 16 amino acids long. Specimen: PBMCs, mostly from graft donor cells, collected 360 days after TCRalphabeta/CD19-depleted stem cell transplant. The chain joins TRBV6-5 to TRBJ2-5; either TRBD1 or TRBD2 may supply D (5 bases each). The TCR comes from a male patient between 2 and 10 years old who had a stem cell transplant for acute lymphoblastic leukemia, so the T cells may come from the graft donor. The DNA of the CDR3 is TGTGCCAGCAGTTACTCGAATTTGGGGGTCCAAGAGACCCAGTACTTC. Protein sequence: CASSYSNLGVQETQYF.